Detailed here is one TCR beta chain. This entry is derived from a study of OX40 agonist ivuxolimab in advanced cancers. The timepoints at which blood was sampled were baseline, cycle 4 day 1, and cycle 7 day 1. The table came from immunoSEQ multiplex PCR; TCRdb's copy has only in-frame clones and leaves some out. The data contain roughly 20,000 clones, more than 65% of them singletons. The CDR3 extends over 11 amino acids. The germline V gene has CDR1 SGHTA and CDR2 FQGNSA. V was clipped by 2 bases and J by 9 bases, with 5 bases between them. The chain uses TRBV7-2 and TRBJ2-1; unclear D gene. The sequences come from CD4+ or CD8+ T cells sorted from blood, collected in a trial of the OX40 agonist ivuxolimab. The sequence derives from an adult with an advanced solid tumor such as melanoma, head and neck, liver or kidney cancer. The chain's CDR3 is CASSLTVEQFF. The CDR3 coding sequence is TGTGCCAGCAGCTTAACCGTTGAGCAGTTCTTC.